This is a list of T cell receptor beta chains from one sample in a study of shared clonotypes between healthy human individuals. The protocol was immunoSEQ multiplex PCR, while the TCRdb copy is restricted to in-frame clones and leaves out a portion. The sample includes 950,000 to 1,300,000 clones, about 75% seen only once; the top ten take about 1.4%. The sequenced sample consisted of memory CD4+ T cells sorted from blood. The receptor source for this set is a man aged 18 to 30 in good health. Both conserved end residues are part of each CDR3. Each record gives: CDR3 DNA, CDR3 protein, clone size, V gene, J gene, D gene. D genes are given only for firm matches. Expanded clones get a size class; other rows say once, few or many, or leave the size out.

TGTGCCAGCAGCGTAGAAAGGCCAGGGAGCGGCTACACCTTC	CASSVERPGSGYTF	many	TRBV9	TRBJ1-2	-
TGTGCCAGCAGCTTGGGGTGGGAGCTTTACAATGAGCAGTTCTTC	CASSLGWELYNEQFF	-	TRBV5-4	TRBJ2-1	-
TGTGCCAGCAGACCACAGGGTAAAGAGACCCAGTACTTC	CASRPQGKETQYF	-	TRBV28	TRBJ2-5	-
TGCGCCATCACAGACAGGGCCAATCAGCCCCAGCATTTT	CAITDRANQPQHF	-	TRBV10-2	TRBJ1-5	TRBD1
TGTGCCAGCAGGGGGGGTTTAAGTGAAAAACTGTTTTTT	CASRGGLSEKLFF	-	TRBV6-1	TRBJ1-4	-
TGTGCCAGCAGCTTAGTCGCTAGCGGGATGGATGAGCAGTTCTTC	CASSLVASGMDEQFF	-	TRBV7-2	TRBJ2-1	TRBD2
TGTGCCAGCAGGGTGGGAGACAGCTCCTACGAGCAGTACTTC	CASRVGDSSYEQYF	-	TRBV2	TRBJ2-7	-
TGTGCCAGCAGCAGGGTATCCCAAGCTAACTATGGCTACACCTTC	CASSRVSQANYGYTF	few	TRBV6-6	TRBJ1-2	-
TGCAGCGTCTCTTTCACCGGGGAGCTGTTTTTT	CSVSFTGELFF	-	TRBV29-1	TRBJ2-2	-
TGCGCCAGCAGCCAAGATGCCGGCGGCGGGAGCTCCTACAATGAGCAGTTCTTC	CASSQDAGGGSSYNEQFF	-	TRBV4-3	TRBJ2-1	TRBD2
TGTGCCACCAGCAGAGGGACTAGCGGGAATCGTGAGCAGTACTTC	CATSRGTSGNREQYF	-	TRBV15	TRBJ2-7	TRBD2